The clone carrying this T cell receptor beta chain was seen only once. As yet, its antigen is unknown. The naive CD8 fraction comprised CD45RO-negative cells positively selected for CCR7 and excluded terminally differentiated effector memory CD45RA+ cells. This sample is part of a study of shared clonotypes between healthy human individuals. Study-level findings and limits: Larger estimated richness was generally seen in naive subsets than in memory subsets.

The length of the CDR3 is 16 residues. This table comes from immunoSEQ multiplex PCR, and its TCRdb copy is limited to in-frame clones, with some not included. The sample shows nearly 2 million clones, around 96% of them seen only once. The gene calls are TRBV21-1 and TRBJ1-5. TRBV21-1 is a pseudogene segment. The sequence was obtained from a man between 18 and 29 years old in good health. Sample: naive CD8+ T cells sorted from blood. This chain's CDR3 is CASSKASLACNQPQHF. CDR3 bases: TGTGCCAGCAGCAAAGCGAGTCTGGCGTGCAATCAGCCCCAGCATTTT.